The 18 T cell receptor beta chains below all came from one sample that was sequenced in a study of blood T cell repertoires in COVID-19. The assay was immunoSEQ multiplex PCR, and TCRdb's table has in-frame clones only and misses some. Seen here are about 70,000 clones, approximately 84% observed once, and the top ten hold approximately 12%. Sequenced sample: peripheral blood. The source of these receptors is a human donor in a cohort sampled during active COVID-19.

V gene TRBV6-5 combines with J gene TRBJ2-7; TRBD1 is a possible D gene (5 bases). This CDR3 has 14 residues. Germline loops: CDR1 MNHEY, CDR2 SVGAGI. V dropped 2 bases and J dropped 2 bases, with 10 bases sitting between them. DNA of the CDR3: TGTGCCAGCAGTTACGTAAAGGGGACCTACGAGCAGTACTTC. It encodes CASSYVKGTYEQYF.

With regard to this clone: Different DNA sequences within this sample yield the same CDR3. CDR3 region: CASSLGTGAYEQYF. CDR3 in DNA: TGTGCCAGCAGCCTCGGGACAGGCGCCTACGAGCAGTACTTC. The V call is TRBV7-2, the J call TRBJ2-7; 8 bases align to TRBD1. Trimming cost V 5 bases and J 2 bases; bases outside gene matches: 5. Per germline, CDR1 SGHTA and CDR2 FQGNSA. The CDR3 is 14 amino acids.

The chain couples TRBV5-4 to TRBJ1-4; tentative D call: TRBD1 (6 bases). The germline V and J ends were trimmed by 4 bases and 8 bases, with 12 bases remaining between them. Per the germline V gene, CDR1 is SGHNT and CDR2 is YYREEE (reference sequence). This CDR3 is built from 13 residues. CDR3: CASSARGREKLFF. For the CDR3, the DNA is TGTGCCAGCAGCGCCAGGGGAAGGGAAAAACTGTTTTTT.

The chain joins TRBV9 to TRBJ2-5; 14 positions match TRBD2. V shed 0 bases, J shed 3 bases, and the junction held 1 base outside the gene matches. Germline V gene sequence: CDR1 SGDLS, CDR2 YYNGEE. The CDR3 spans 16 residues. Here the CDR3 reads CASSVGGLAGEETQYF. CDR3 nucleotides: TGTGCCAGCAGCGTAGGGGGACTAGCGGGGGAAGAGACCCAGTACTTC.

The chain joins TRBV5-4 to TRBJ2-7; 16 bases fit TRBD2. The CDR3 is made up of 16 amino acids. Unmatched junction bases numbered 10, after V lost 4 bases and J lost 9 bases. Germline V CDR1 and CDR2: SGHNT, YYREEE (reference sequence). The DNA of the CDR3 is TGTGCCAGCAGCCCTGGAGGGACTAGCGGGGGGGCGTGGCAGTACTTC. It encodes CASSPGGTSGGAWQYF.

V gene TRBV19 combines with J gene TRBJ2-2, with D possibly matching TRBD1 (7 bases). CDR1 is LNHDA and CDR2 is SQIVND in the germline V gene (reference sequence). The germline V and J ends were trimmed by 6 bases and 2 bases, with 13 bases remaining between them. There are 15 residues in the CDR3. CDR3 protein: CASRLQGGNTGELFF. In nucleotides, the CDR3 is TGTGCCAGTAGACTTCAGGGGGGCAACACCGGGGAGCTGTTTTTT.

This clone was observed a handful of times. CDR3 DNA: TGTGCCAGCGGGTCCCAGGCGGGTAATGAAAAACTGTTTTTT. Residues: CASGSQAGNEKLFF. This chain links TRBV2 with TRBJ1-4; the D is unclear. The CDR3 has 14 residues. With 8 bases removed from V and 4 bases from J, the gap between germline ends came to 14 bases. Germline lookup yields CDR1 SNHLY and CDR2 FYNNEI.

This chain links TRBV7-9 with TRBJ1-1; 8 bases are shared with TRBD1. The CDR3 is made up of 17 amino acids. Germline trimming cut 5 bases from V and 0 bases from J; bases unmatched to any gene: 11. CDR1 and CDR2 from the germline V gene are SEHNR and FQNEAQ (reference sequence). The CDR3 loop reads CASSNPLGQDMNTEAFF. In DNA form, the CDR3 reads TGTGCCAGCAGCAACCCTTTGGGACAGGATATGAACACTGAAGCTTTCTTT. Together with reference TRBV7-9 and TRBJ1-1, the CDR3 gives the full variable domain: DTGVSQNPRHKITKRGQNVTFRCDPISEHNRLYWYRQTLGQGPEFLTYFQNEAQLEKSRLLSDRFSAERPKGSFSTLEIQRTEQGDSAMYLCASSNPLGQDMNTEAFFGQGTRLTVV.

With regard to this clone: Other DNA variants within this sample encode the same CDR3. CDR3 loop: CASSYSGGTEAFF. CDR3 DNA sequence: TGTGCCAGCAGTTACTCGGGGGGTACTGAAGCTTTCTTT. V gene TRBV6-2 or TRBV6-3 combines with J gene TRBJ1-1; possible D gene TRBD1, 5 bases. Trimming took off 0 bases at V and 5 bases at J, with 7 bases between the two ends. There are 13 residues in the CDR3. Looked up from germline, CDR1 is MNHEY and CDR2 is SVGEGT.

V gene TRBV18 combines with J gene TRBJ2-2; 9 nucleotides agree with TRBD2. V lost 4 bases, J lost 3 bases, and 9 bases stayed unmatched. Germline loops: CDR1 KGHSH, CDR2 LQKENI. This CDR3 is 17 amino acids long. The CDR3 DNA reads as TGTGCCAGCTCACACGGGACTAGCTTTATGTACACCGGGGAGCTGTTTTTT. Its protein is CASSHGTSFMYTGELFF.

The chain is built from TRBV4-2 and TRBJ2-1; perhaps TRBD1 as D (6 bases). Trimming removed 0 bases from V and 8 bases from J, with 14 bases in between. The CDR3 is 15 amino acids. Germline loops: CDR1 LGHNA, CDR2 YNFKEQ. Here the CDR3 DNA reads TGTGCCAGCAGCCAAGAGGTGGCAGGGGTAGATGAGCAGTTCTTC. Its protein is CASSQEVAGVDEQFF.

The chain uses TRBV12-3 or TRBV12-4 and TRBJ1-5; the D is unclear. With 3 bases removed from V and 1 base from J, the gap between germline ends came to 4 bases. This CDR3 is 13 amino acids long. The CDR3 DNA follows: TGTGCCAGCAGTTTGCAGAGCAATCAGCCCCAGCATTTT. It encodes CASSLQSNQPQHF.

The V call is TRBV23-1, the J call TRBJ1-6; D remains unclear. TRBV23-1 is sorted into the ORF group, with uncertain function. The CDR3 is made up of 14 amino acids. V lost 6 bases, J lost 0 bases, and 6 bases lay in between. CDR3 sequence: CASSFSSYNSPLHF. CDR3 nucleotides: TGCGCCAGCAGCTTCAGCTCCTATAATTCACCCCTCCACTTT.

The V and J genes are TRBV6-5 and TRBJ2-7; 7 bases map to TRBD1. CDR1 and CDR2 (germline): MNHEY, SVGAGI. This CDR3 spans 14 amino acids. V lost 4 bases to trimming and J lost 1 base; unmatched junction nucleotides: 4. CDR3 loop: CASSSPGQSYEQYF. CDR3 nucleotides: TGTGCCAGCAGTTCGCCGGGACAGTCCTACGAGCAGTACTTC.

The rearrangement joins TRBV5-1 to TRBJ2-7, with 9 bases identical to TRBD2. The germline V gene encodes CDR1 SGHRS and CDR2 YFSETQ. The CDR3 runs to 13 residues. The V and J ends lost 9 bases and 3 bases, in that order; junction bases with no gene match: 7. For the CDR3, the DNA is TGCGCCACGCGGGAGGGTTCTAACTACGAGCAGTACTTC. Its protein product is CATREGSNYEQYF.

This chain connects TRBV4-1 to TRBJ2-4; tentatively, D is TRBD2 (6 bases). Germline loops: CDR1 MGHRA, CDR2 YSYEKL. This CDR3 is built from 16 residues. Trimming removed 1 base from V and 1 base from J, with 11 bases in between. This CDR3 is CASSQVGGNAKNIQYF. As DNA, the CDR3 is TGCGCCAGCAGCCAAGTTGGGGGGAATGCCAAAAACATTCAGTACTTC.

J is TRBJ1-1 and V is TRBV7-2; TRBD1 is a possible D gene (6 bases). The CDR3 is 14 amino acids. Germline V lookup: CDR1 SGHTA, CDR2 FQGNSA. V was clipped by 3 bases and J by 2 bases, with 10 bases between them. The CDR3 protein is CASSLVRGNTEAFF. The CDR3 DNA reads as TGTGCCAGCAGCTTGGTCAGGGGAAACACTGAAGCTTTCTTT.

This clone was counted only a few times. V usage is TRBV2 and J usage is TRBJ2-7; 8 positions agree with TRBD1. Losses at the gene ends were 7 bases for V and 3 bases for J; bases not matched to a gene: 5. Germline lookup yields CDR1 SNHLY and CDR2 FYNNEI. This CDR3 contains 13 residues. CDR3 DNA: TGTGCCAGCAAAACGGACAGGGTCTACGAGCAGTACTTC. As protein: CASKTDRVYEQYF.